The 14 T cell receptor beta chains below come from one sample, sequenced in a study of blood T cell repertoires in COVID-19. Some clones are missing from TCRdb's copy, which holds only in-frame ones; the method was immunoSEQ multiplex PCR. The sample lists about 260,000 clones, over 80% occurring once. Input material: peripheral blood. The receptors stem from a woman aged 40 to 50 with acute or convalescent COVID-19.

The rearrangement joins TRBV7-8 to TRBJ2-7, with D tentatively TRBD1 (5 bases). CDR1 SGHVS and CDR2 FQNEAQ come from the germline V gene. V lost 5 bases and J lost 1, with 12 bases in between. The CDR3 covers 14 residues. The CDR3 reads CASSSRVGSYEQYV. The CDR3 region has the DNA TGTGCCAGCAGCAGCAGGGTAGGGTCCTACGAGCAGTACGTC.

This chain connects TRBV9 to TRBJ1-1; 7 nucleotides align to TRBD1. V shed 0 bases and J 3 bases; nucleotides not matched to a gene: 2. The CDR3 sequence is 14 residues long. Germline V gene data show CDR1 as SGDLS and CDR2 as YYNGEE. For the CDR3, the DNA is TGTGCCAGCAGCGTAGCTCAGGGGGACACTGAAGCTTTCTTT. Residues: CASSVAQGDTEAFF.

The chain links TRBV6-1 to TRBJ2-3; 9 bases agree with TRBD2. Germline V gene data show CDR1 as MNHNS and CDR2 as SASEGT. The CDR3 is 17 residues long. V gave up 1 base and J gave up 2 bases; unmatched junction bases: 7. CDR3 nucleotide sequence: TGTGCCAGCAGTGAAGAGGCGGGGGGGCTCTTCACAGATACGCAGTATTTT. This translates into CASSEEAGGLFTDTQYF.

The chain has TRBV5-1 and TRBJ2-5; 8 bases fit TRBD2. From germline, CDR1 is SGHRS and CDR2 YFSETQ. Trimming took 1 base from V and 4 from J; bases not matched to a gene: 3. This CDR3 has 14 residues. The CDR3 loop reads CASSLSGGRETQYF. The CDR3 nucleotides read TGCGCCAGCAGCTTGTCGGGGGGGAGAGAGACCCAGTACTTC.

This clone was detected once. V usage is TRBV3-1 (or the pseudogene TRBV3-2) and J usage is TRBJ2-1, with 8 bases fitting TRBD2. Germline V gene data show CDR1 as LGHDT and CDR2 as YNNKEL (reference sequence). The CDR3 spans 19 residues. V shed 5 bases, J shed 5 bases, and the junction held 20 bases outside the gene matches. The CDR3 nucleotides are TGTGCCAGCAGCTCCTGGGGGGGCTCCTCTCGCGGGGGGCACAATGAGCAGTTCTTC. This encodes CASSSWGGSSRGGHNEQFF.

The chain carries TRBV2 and TRBJ1-4; tentatively, D is TRBD1 (6 bases). CDR1 SNHLY and CDR2 FYNNEI come from the germline V gene. V was cut by 7 bases and J by 8 bases, with 17 bases left in between. This CDR3 has 14 residues. The DNA for the CDR3 is TGTGCCAGCAACGCACAGGGTGTAAAAGAAAAACTGTTTTTT. This translates into CASNAQGVKEKLFF.

This rearrangement joins TRBV6-4 to TRBJ1-2; TRBD1 matches at 8 bases. Trimming removed 4 bases from V and 6 bases from J; junction bases left unmatched: 10. Germline loops: CDR1 MRHNA, CDR2 SNTAGT. The CDR3 extends over 15 amino acids. The CDR3 coding sequence is TGTGCCAGCAGTGTCGATAGGACAGGGTTTAATGGCTACACCTTC. Encoded protein: CASSVDRTGFNGYTF.

This chain uses TRBV16 with TRBJ1-2; the match to TRBD1 covers 9 bases. CDR1 and CDR2 from the germline V gene are KGHSY and FQNENV. This CDR3 comprises 14 residues. Losses at the gene ends were 0 bases for V and 4 bases for J; bases not matched to a gene: 0. CDR3 nucleotide sequence: TGTGCCAGCAGCCAATCGACAGGGGGCTATGGCTACACCTTC. It translates to CASSQSTGGYGYTF.

This chain uses TRBV7-9 with TRBJ1-2; 9 nucleotides line up with TRBD1. J was trimmed by 6 bases and V by 5 bases; bases with no gene match: 13. Looked up from germline, CDR1 is SEHNR and CDR2 is FQNEAQ (reference sequence). There are 16 residues in the CDR3. The CDR3: CASSISGTGRGDGYTF. For the CDR3, the DNA is TGTGCCAGCAGCATCTCCGGGACAGGGAGGGGGGATGGCTACACCTTC. The entire variable domain, with the rest obtained from reference TRBV7-9 and TRBJ1-2, is as follows: DTGVSQNPRHKITKRGQNVTFRCDPISEHNRLYWYRQTLGQGPEFLTYFQNEAQLEKSRLLSDRFSAERPKGSFSTLEIQRTEQGDSAMYLCASSISGTGRGDGYTFGSGTRLTVV.

This sequence joins TRBV2 and TRBJ1-1; a weak D match, TRBD1 (6 bases). This CDR3 is 15 amino acids long. Germline-derived CDR1 and CDR2 are SNHLY and FYNNEI. V gave up 8 bases and J gave up 3 bases, with 19 bases separating them. The chain's CDR3 is CASAKRQGPHTEAFF. The CDR3 region has the DNA TGTGCCAGCGCAAAAAGGCAGGGGCCCCACACTGAAGCTTTCTTT.

This chain links TRBV11-1 with TRBJ2-7, with a possible D match to TRBD1 (6 bases). The CDR3 runs to 14 residues. From germline, CDR1 is SGHAT and CDR2 FQDESV (reference sequence). Trimming shortened V by 5 bases and J by 2 bases, and 13 bases separated the two germline ends. CDR3 amino acids: CASSETGQPYEQYV. For the CDR3, the DNA is TGTGCCAGCAGCGAGACGGGACAACCCTACGAGCAGTACGTC.

The V and J genes are TRBV18 and TRBJ1-1, with 7 bases that match TRBD1. This CDR3 is built from 14 residues. The germline V gene has CDR1 KGHSH and CDR2 LQKENI. V lost 3 bases and J lost 4; bases outside the gene matches: 5. CDR3 bases: TGTGCCAGCTCACCTCAGACAGGGAGCACTGAAGCTTTCTTT. It codes for CASSPQTGSTEAFF.

This chain links TRBV12-5 with TRBJ2-1, with D perhaps matching TRBD2 (6 bases). This CDR3 has 15 amino acids. CDR1 LGHNT and CDR2 FRNRAP come from the germline V gene. The V end was cut by 1 base, the J end by 8 bases, with 15 bases between. The CDR3 protein is CASGLGLEALYEQFF. CDR3 DNA sequence: TGTGCTAGTGGTTTGGGACTAGAAGCCCTCTATGAGCAGTTCTTC. Full variable domain (remainder filled in from reference TRBV12-5 and TRBJ2-1): DARVTQTPRHKVTEMGQEVTMRCQPILGHNTVFWYRQTMMQGLELLAYFRNRAPLDDSGMPKDRFSAEMPDATLATLKIQPSEPRDSAVYFCASGLGLEALYEQFFGPGTRLTVL.

V usage is TRBV12-5 and J usage is TRBJ1-5, with D unresolved. Germline lookup yields CDR1 LGHNT and CDR2 FRNRAP. This CDR3 spans 17 amino acids. Trimming removed 0 bases from V and 0 bases from J, with 12 bases in between. CDR3 amino acids: CASGLVLGLHSNQPQHF. DNA of the CDR3: TGTGCTAGTGGTTTGGTACTTGGGCTTCATAGCAATCAGCCCCAGCATTTT.